This is a list of T cell receptor beta chains from one sample in a study of long-term antiretroviral therapy in people with HIV. Using immunoSEQ multiplex PCR, the repertoire was profiled, and TCRdb retains in-frame clones only, with some absent. The table shows some 16,000 clones, with approximately 93% occurring only once. The sequences come from unsorted PBMCs, collected 0.6 years after starting antiretroviral therapy. The receptors come from a woman in her 40s with HIV. CDR3s include the opening cysteine and the closing phenylalanine or tryptophan. A D gene is named only where the DNA matches it firmly. A clone size is listed for some rows: how often the clone was seen (once, few, many), or a class if it is expanded.

>TRBJ1-5|TRBV5-1|TRBD1|-
TGCGCCAGCAGCTATGACAGGGGTCAGCCCCAGCATTTT
CASSYDRGQPQHF
>TRBJ1-4|TRBV18|-|-
TGTGCCAGCTCAGACGGGACGGGTCCTAATGAAAAACTGTTTTTT
CASSDGTGPNEKLFF
>TRBJ1-5|TRBV18|TRBD1|-
TGTGCCAGCTCACCACTCGGGACAGCCTCCAGCAATCAGCCCCAGCATTTT
CASSPLGTASSNQPQHF
>TRBJ1-2|TRBV6-1|TRBD1|once
TGTGCCAGCAGTGATTTACGACAGGGGAGGGGTGGCTACACCTTC
CASSDLRQGRGGYTF
>TRBJ1-4|TRBV5-1|TRBD1|-
TGCGCCAGCAGCTTGGGAGGACAGGGGCTTACGGGGGAAAAACTGTTTTTT
CASSLGGQGLTGEKLFF
>TRBJ2-5|TRBV30|-|-
TGTGCCTGGAGTGCCGTTCGTGAGACCCAGTACTTC
CAWSAVRETQYF
>TRBJ1-1|TRBV6-1|-|-
TGTGCCAGCAGTGGGACAGTGGTAGTGACTGAAGCTTTCTTT
CASSGTVVVTEAFF
>TRBJ1-3|TRBV12-5|-|-
TGTGCTAGTGGAGCCCACCACGACGGACTCTCTGGAAACACCATATATTTT
CASGAHHDGLSGNTIYF
>TRBJ2-7|TRBV11-2|-|-
TGTGCCAGCAGCTCGGGACCGGCGAGCTCCTACGAGCAGTACTTC
CASSSGPASSYEQYF
>TRBJ1-6|TRBV4-3|-|once
TGCGCCAGCAGCCAAGATCCCAGGGGTAATTCACCCCTCCACTTT
CASSQDPRGNSPLHF
>TRBJ2-1|TRBV29-1|-|-
TGCAGCGTTGAACCGGGAGACTCCCCCAATGAGCAGTTCTTC
CSVEPGDSPNEQFF
>TRBJ1-2|TRBV27|-|few
TGTGCCAGCAGTTTATACCCACAACCTAGGGACGGCTACACCTTC
CASSLYPQPRDGYTF
>TRBJ1-6|TRBV18|TRBD1|-
TGTGCCAGCTCACTTACGCAGGGGGCGGGCGATTCACCCCTCCACTTT
CASSLTQGAGDSPLHF
>TRBJ1-2|TRBV19|TRBD1|-
TGTGCCAGTAGTAGGACAGGGGTCGGTGGCTACACCTTC
CASSRTGVGGYTF
>TRBJ1-4|TRBV18|-|-
TGTGCCAGCTCACCAATAGGGTTGTCTAATGAAAAACTGTTTTTT
CASSPIGLSNEKLFF
>TRBJ2-2|TRBV6-5|-|-
TGTGCCAGCAGTTTTAAGGGGAAAAGCACCGGGGAGCTGTTTTTT
CASSFKGKSTGELFF
>TRBJ1-6|TRBV25-1|TRBD1|few
TGTGCCAGCAGTGACCAGACAGGGCTCGGTTCACCCCTCCACTTT
CASSDQTGLGSPLHF
>TRBJ2-7|TRBV2|-|once
TGTGCCAGCCGAACCCAGGAGGGGCTGGGGGACTACGAGCAGTACTTC
CASRTQEGLGDYEQYF
>TRBJ2-2|TRBV7-9|TRBD1|-
TGTGCCAGCAGCCTGGGGACAGGGTTGGCCGGGGAGCTGTTTTTT
CASSLGTGLAGELFF
>TRBJ1-2|TRBV7-9|TRBD1|few
TGTGCTTCCGACAGGGGGTATGGCTACACCTTC
CASDRGYGYTF
>TRBJ1-2|TRBV7-8|TRBD1|-
TGTGCCAGCAGCGTCGGGACAGGGGGCTATGGCTACACCTTC
CASSVGTGGYGYTF
>TRBJ2-2|TRBV7-9|TRBD2|-
TGTGCCAGCAGCTTCGGGGGGGCCAACACCGGGGAGCTGTTTTTT
CASSFGGANTGELFF
>TRBJ2-2|TRBV30|-|-
TGTGCCTGGAGTGTGACCGGGGAGCTGTTTTTT
CAWSVTGELFF
>TRBJ2-7|TRBV2|TRBD1|-
TGTGCCAGCAGTCTAGGACAGGTTAGGTACGAGCAGTACTTC
CASSLGQVRYEQYF
>TRBJ1-1|TRBV18|TRBD1|-
TGTGCCAGCTCACCATTCAGGGGGCTCGAAAACACTGAAGCTTTCTTT
CASSPFRGLENTEAFF
>TRBJ1-1|TRBV9|-|-
TGTGCCAGCAGCGCAGGGCGGGGAGCTTTCTTT
CASSAGRGAFF
>TRBJ2-7|TRBV5-4|TRBD1|-
TGTGCCAGCAGCTCATCAGCGGGACAGGGTAACGTCGAGCAGTACTTC
CASSSSAGQGNVEQYF
>TRBJ1-5|TRBV6-1|-|-
TGTGCCAGCAGCTTGAATCAGCCCCAGCATTTT
CASSLNQPQHF
>TRBJ2-2|TRBV6-1|-|-
TGTGCCAGCAGTGTCAGGGGGGACACCGGGGAGCTGTTTTTT
CASSVRGDTGELFF
>TRBJ1-2|TRBV5-1|TRBD1|-
TGCGCCAGCAGCTTTATACAGGGGGCGGATAACTATGGCTACACCTTC
CASSFIQGADNYGYTF
>TRBJ1-1|TRBV6-5|-|-
TGTGCCAGCAGTTACCGGTTGAACACTGAAGCTTTCTTT
CASSYRLNTEAFF
>TRBJ2-7|TRBV2|TRBD2|-
TGTGCCAGCAGTACACAGCGGGGGACGTCCTACGAGCAGTACTTC
CASSTQRGTSYEQYF
>TRBJ2-7|TRBV7-8|-|-
TGTGCCAGCAGCTATCGCTCCTACGAGCAGTACTTC
CASSYRSYEQYF
>TRBJ1-2|TRBV29-1|-|-
TGCAGCGTTGTTTTAGTAGGGGACTATGGCTACACCTTC
CSVVLVGDYGYTF
>TRBJ1-2|TRBV29-1|TRBD1|-
TGCAGCGTTGAGAAGGGGGCTTACTATGGCTACACCTTC
CSVEKGAYYGYTF
>TRBJ1-1|TRBV4-1|-|-
TGCGCCAGCAGCTCCGGGTCGCCGAACACTGAAGCTTTCTTT
CASSSGSPNTEAFF
>TRBJ1-1|TRBV9|-|-
TGTGCCAGCAGCCCCACAAGCGATAGGGGCACTGAAGCTTTCTTT
CASSPTSDRGTEAFF
>TRBJ2-5|TRBV29-1|-|-
TGCAGTTACAGAAGCCAAGAGACCCAGTACTTC
CSYRSQETQYF
>TRBJ2-6|TRBV23-1|-|-
TGCGCCAACCTCGGGGGGCGGAGGAGCTCTGGGGCCAACGTCCTGACTTTC
CANLGGRRSSGANVLTF
>TRBJ2-3|TRBV9|TRBD2|-
TGTGCCAGCAGCGGTTTAGCGGGGGTCACAGATACGCAGTATTTT
CASSGLAGVTDTQYF
>TRBJ2-7|TRBV5-1|-|-
TGCGCCAGCAGCTTGGGTGGGAGCGTCTCCTACGAGCAGTACTTC
CASSLGGSVSYEQYF
>TRBJ1-6|TRBV30|-|-
TGTGCCTGGAAACAGGGTGGGTCACCCCTCCACTTT
CAWKQGGSPLHF
>TRBJ2-7|TRBV5-4|-|few
TGTGCCAGCAGCCTAAATAGCGGCTCCGAGCAGTACTTC
CASSLNSGSEQYF
>TRBJ1-1|TRBV19|-|-
TGTGCCAGTAGCGCAATGACAGGAGGAATGAACACTGAAGCTTTCTTT
CASSAMTGGMNTEAFF
>TRBJ2-5|TRBV6-1|-|-
TGTGCCAGCAGTCATAACCTCCGAGAGACCCAGTACTTC
CASSHNLRETQYF
>TRBJ1-1|TRBV27|-|-
TGTGCCAGCAGTTTGCGGCCGACGACCAACACTGAAGCTTTCTTT
CASSLRPTTNTEAFF
>TRBJ2-3|TRBV5-5|TRBD1|-
TGTGCCAGCAGCGCCCAGGCCAGGGGGACAGATACGCAGTATTTT
CASSAQARGTDTQYF
>TRBJ1-1|TRBV10-3|-|-
TGTGCCATCAGTGAGTCCGAGGTTGTCAGGACTGAAGCTTTCTTT
CAISESEVVRTEAFF
>TRBJ1-5|TRBV19|TRBD1|-
TGTGCCAGTAGTACCCCGGACAGGCTAAGAGGAAGTGACAATCAGCCCCAGCATTTT
CASSTPDRLRGSDNQPQHF
>TRBJ2-3|TRBV7-2|TRBD2|once
TGTGCCAGCAGCTTTGATGCGGGGGGAACAGATACGCAGTATTTT
CASSFDAGGTDTQYF
>TRBJ1-5|TRBV27|-|once
TGTGCCAGCAGTTTTTCGTGGTTTAGCAATCAGCCCCAGCATTTT
CASSFSWFSNQPQHF
>TRBJ2-1|TRBV4-3|-|-
TGCGCCAGCAGCTTTAGCCGGGGAGGGGGCAATGAGCAGTTCTTC
CASSFSRGGGNEQFF
>TRBJ1-5|TRBV5-1|TRBD1|-
TGCGCCAGCAGCTTGAGCACAGGGGGGGGTCAGCCCCAGCATTTT
CASSLSTGGGQPQHF
>TRBJ1-1|TRBV13|-|-
TGTGCCAGCAGCCGATTCTCAAGGAACACTGAAGCTTTCTTT
CASSRFSRNTEAFF
>TRBJ1-1|TRBV19|TRBD1|-
TGTGCCAGTAGTATAGTGACAGGGGGCAGTCGGAACACTGAAGCTTTCTTT
CASSIVTGGSRNTEAFF